This entry lists 19 T cell receptor beta chains sequenced from one sample in a study of blood T cell repertoires in COVID-19. The method was immunoSEQ multiplex PCR; TCRdb's version includes in-frame clones alone and lacks a portion of them. The sample holds 60,000 to 65,000 clones, about nine tenths seen once. Sequencing was carried out using peripheral blood. Receptors originate from a human donor with active COVID-19. The donor label of this sample is uncertain.

The CDR3 region is CASSLAGRADYPLHF. The CDR3 DNA sequence: TGTGCCAGCAGCTTGGCCGGCAGGGCTGATTATCCCCTCCACTTT. The chain joins TRBV5-4 to TRBJ1-6, with a tentative D call TRBD1 (5 bases). The CDR3 is 15 residues long. The germline V and J ends were trimmed by 0 bases and 13 bases, with 17 bases remaining between them. The germline CDR1 and CDR2 sequences are SGHNT and YYREEE (reference sequence).

The V and J genes are TRBV7-2 and TRBJ2-7, with 12 bases matching TRBD2. The CDR3 spans 15 residues. Trimming removed 5 bases from V and 4 bases from J; junction bases left unmatched: 6. The germline gives CDR1 SGHTA, CDR2 FQGNSA. CDR3 nucleotides: TGTGCCAGCAGCCCTGGACTAGCGGGATCGTACGAGCAGTACTTC. The encoded protein is CASSPGLAGSYEQYF. Full variable domain (missing parts from reference TRBV7-2 and TRBJ2-7): GAGVSQSPSNKVTEKGKDVELRCDPISGHTALYWYRQSLGQGLEFLIYFQGNSAPDKSGLPSDRFSAERTGGSVSTLTIQRTQQEDSAVYLCASSPGLAGSYEQYFGPGTRLTVT.

V and J are TRBV10-3 and TRBJ2-7; weak D call: TRBD2 (5 bases). The germline V gene encodes CDR1 ENHRY and CDR2 SYGVKD. This CDR3 has 11 amino acids. V was trimmed by 8 bases and J by 4 bases, leaving 9 bases between them. In DNA, the CDR3 is TGTGCCATCCGGACTGATTACGAGCAGTACTTC. It translates to CAIRTDYEQYF.

The chain links TRBV14 to TRBJ2-1, with 8 positions matching TRBD2. This CDR3 has 18 residues. Germline V CDR1 and CDR2: SGHDN, FVKESK. The ends lost 0 bases at V and 2 bases at J; junction bases unmatched: 9. CDR3 residues: CASSQDWSLAGAYNEQFF. As DNA, the CDR3 is TGTGCCAGCAGCCAAGATTGGTCCCTAGCGGGTGCCTACAATGAGCAGTTCTTC.

This clone has only a few counts. The chain uses TRBV12-3 or TRBV12-4 and TRBJ2-1; D may be TRBD1 (5 bases). CDR3 length: 13 amino acids. Between the trimmed V and J ends, which lost 7 bases and 15 bases, there was a span of 22 bases. The CDR3: CASTLPDDSVSFF. CDR3 sequence (DNA): TGTGCCAGCACCCTTCCCGACGACAGTGTTTCGTTCTTC.

This chain connects TRBV5-5 to TRBJ2-1; 9 bases map to TRBD1. The germline gives CDR1 SGHKS, CDR2 YYEKEE (reference sequence). Trimming took 3 bases from V and 7 from J; bases not matched to a gene: 11. This CDR3 is 16 amino acids long. CDR3 amino acids: CASSSLGTGRGNEQFF. DNA for the CDR3: TGTGCCAGCAGCTCGCTAGGGACAGGGAGAGGAAATGAGCAGTTCTTC.

The chain couples TRBV6-4 to TRBJ2-7, with 15 bases that match TRBD2. Germline V gives CDR1 MRHNA, CDR2 SNTAGT. With 8 bases clipped from V and 2 bases from J, the junction kept 19 bases outside the gene matches. The CDR3 covers 20 residues. CDR3 in DNA: TGTGCCAGCCGACTAACCGGGACTAGCGGGGGGATCAGCGGTCCCTACGAGCAGTACTTC. Translation gives CASRLTGTSGGISGPYEQYF.

The CDR3: CASSQGGAGDTDTQYF. The CDR3 nucleotides are TGTGCCAGCAGCCAAGGGGGAGCGGGAGACACAGATACGCAGTATTTT. The chain is built from TRBV4-2 and TRBJ2-3; 8 bases are a match to TRBD2. The V gene end was trimmed by 1 base and the J gene end by 2 bases; junction bases not matched to a gene: 5. The CDR3 is 16 amino acids. Germline-derived CDR1 and CDR2 are LGHNA and YNFKEQ.

The chain is built from TRBV6-5 and TRBJ2-7; TRBD2 is a possible D gene (5 bases). This CDR3 comprises 14 residues. Between the trimmed V and J ends, which lost 6 bases and 1 base, there was a span of 13 bases. Germline assignment: CDR1 MNHEY and CDR2 SVGAGI. The CDR3 DNA reads TGTGCCAGCAGGAAGGTAGGCGGGTCCTACGAGCAGTACTTC. Translating it yields CASRKVGGSYEQYF.

The chain has TRBV21-1 and TRBJ1-4; the D segment call TRBD1 is taken from the table without a DNA check. TRBV21-1 is termed a pseudogene. This CDR3 is 14 amino acids long. The CDR3 protein is CASKGAPTNEKLFF. The CDR3 nucleotides are TGTGCCAGCAAAGGGGCCCCTACTAATGAAAAACTGTTTTTT.

The rearrangement uses TRBV5-1 and TRBJ2-7, with 10 bases lining up with TRBD1. This CDR3 region has 17 residues. V lost 1 base, J lost 3 bases, and 10 bases stayed unmatched. The V gene's germline CDR1 is SGHRS and CDR2 YFSETQ. As DNA, the CDR3 is TGCGCCAGCAGCTTGCTAATACCGGGACAGGGGTTCTACGAGCAGTACTTC. Protein product: CASSLLIPGQGFYEQYF.

J is TRBJ2-5 and V is TRBV5-4, with 9 bases lining up with TRBD2. After removal of 0 bases from V and 5 bases from J, the junction contained 14 bases not matched to a gene. Germline V gives CDR1 SGHNT, CDR2 YYREEE (reference sequence). This CDR3 region has 18 residues. CDR3 region: CASSLAGGGRARGETQYF. CDR3 sequence (DNA): TGTGCCAGCAGCTTGGCCGGGGGCGGGAGGGCCCGGGGTGAGACCCAGTACTTC. The full variable domain, rest sourced from reference TRBV5-4 and TRBJ2-5, is ETGVTQSPTHLIKTRGQQVTLRCSSQSGHNTVSWYQQALGQGPQFIFQYYREEENGRGNFPPRFSGLQFPNYSSELNVNALELDDSALYLCASSLAGGGRARGETQYFGPGTRLLVL.

The chain has TRBV4-3 and TRBJ2-5; the D gene is possibly TRBD2 (6 bases). V lost 4 bases, J lost 2 bases, and 17 bases lay in between. Per the germline V gene, CDR1 is LGHNA and CDR2 is YSLEER. This CDR3 region has 16 residues. CDR3 region: CASSPHRRSGQETQYF. The CDR3 bases are TGCGCCAGCAGCCCACACCGCCGTAGCGGACAAGAGACCCAGTACTTC.

With respect to this clone: Relative to the germline gene, one junction end is altered; a read error may explain this. This CDR3 is also generated by other DNA sequences in the sample. This chain joins TRBV7-2 and TRBJ2-1; TRBD1 matches at 9 bases. The length of the CDR3 is 15 residues. Germline CDR1 and CDR2: SGHTA and FQGNSA. CDR3: CASSSRDREHNEQFF. The CDR3 DNA is TGTGCCAGCAGCTCGAGGGACAGGGAACACAATGAGCAATTCTTC.

CDR3 bases: TGCAGCGTCGGGAGTCCCTTCGAGCAGTACTTC. Translated: CSVGSPFEQYF. The chain combines TRBV29-1 with TRBJ2-7; D perhaps matches TRBD2 (6 bases). The CDR3 is 11 amino acids. V lost 6 bases and J lost 6, with 12 bases in between. The germline V gene encodes CDR1 SQVTM and CDR2 ANQGSEA.

This clone was seen a single time. V gene TRBV15 combines with J gene TRBJ2-7, with 8 bases matching TRBD2. Germline V lookup: CDR1 LNHNV, CDR2 YYDKDF (reference sequence). This CDR3 is 16 amino acids long. Unmatched junction bases numbered 11, after V lost 0 bases and J lost 7 bases. CDR3 sequence: CATSRDRSGSSGEQYF. CDR3 nucleotides: TGTGCCACCAGCAGAGATAGGAGCGGGAGCTCGGGGGAGCAGTACTTC.

This chain links TRBV19 with TRBJ2-7; 8 bases align to TRBD2. V was clipped by 3 bases and J by 4 bases; unmatched bases: 5. The CDR3 sequence is 14 residues long. Germline CDR1 LNHDA, CDR2 SQIVND (reference sequence). The CDR3 is CASSIGLAGYEQYF. The CDR3 nucleotides are TGTGCCAGTAGTATTGGGCTAGCGGGTTACGAGCAGTACTTC.

V gene TRBV5-1 combines with J gene TRBJ2-4, with D tentatively TRBD2 (6 bases). Trimming took 0 bases from V and 1 from J, leaving 11 bases between them. Per germline, CDR1 SGHRS and CDR2 YFSETQ. The CDR3 is 16 residues long. CDR3 residues: CASSLGSSGAKNIQYF. CDR3 bases: TGCGCCAGCAGCTTGGGATCGAGCGGGGCCAAAAACATTCAGTACTTC.

This rearrangement joins TRBV3-1 (or the pseudogene TRBV3-2) to TRBJ1-2; 7 bases are shared with TRBD1. The CDR3 runs to 16 residues. The germline V gene encodes CDR1 LGHDT and CDR2 YNNKEL (reference sequence). J lost 7 bases, V lost 0 bases, and 11 bases had no gene match. In DNA form, the CDR3 reads TGTGCCAGCAGCCAAGAGCCCGACAGGGTAGGAGGTGGCTACACCTTC. Residues: CASSQEPDRVGGGYTF.